This TCR beta chain was retrieved from a study of T cell changes during pregnancy in multiple sclerosis (dated by TCRdb to the late 2010s). A note on the overall study: Changes in the T cell repertoire over the course of pregnancy were examined in this study in women with multiple sclerosis.

Concerning this clone itself: It lacks a known antigen. Nothing much larger sits one base from this clone, and base qualities are not available.

CDR1 and CDR2 were assigned from the germline V gene as SGHRS and YFSETQ. The CDR3 holds 15 amino acids from the cysteine to the phenylalanine. The kept DNA is CDR3 alone, 45 bases in frame from the first base. Trimming at the junction amounts to 4 bases on V and 1 base on J, and the germline ends lie 11 bases apart. To prepare the library, the immunoSEQ multiplex PCR assay was applied. Sourced from immuneACCESS, this table was stored by TCRdb with only in-frame sequences that have V and J called. A share of the clones is absent; for the studies checked, an unresolved V gene accounts for under half, and the remainder has no known explanation. The sample table contains just over 80,000 clones; only one count was recorded for about 95% of them. Together, the top ten hold more than 1% of the sample.

Source: peripheral blood, taken in the second trimester of pregnancy. The sequence joins TRBV5-1 to TRBJ2-2; possibly the D gene is TRBD2, per 6 matching bases. The sequence derives from a female donor with multiple sclerosis, enrolled in a pregnancy study. The DNA is as follows: TGCGCCAGCAGCCCAAGCGGGCAGAACACCGGGGAGCTGTTTTTT. This codes for CASSPSGQNTGELFF.